This paragraph covers one T cell receptor (beta chain) sequence. Its antigen is still unknown. Data came from immunoSEQ multiplex PCR; TCRdb stores just in-frame clones and leaves some out. Among 29,000 or so clones listed, around 74% were seen once. The sample originates from a study of vaccination effects on CD4 cells after COVID-19. The CDR3 is 16 residues long. Looked up from germline, CDR1 is SGHRS and CDR2 is YFSETQ. With 4 bases clipped from V and 2 bases from J, the junction kept 6 bases outside the gene matches. Points from the study as a whole: Clonal contraction was marked in infection- and vaccine-induced clones late after vaccination.

Prior to sequencing, the ViraFEST assay stimulated PBMC with viral peptide pools, which expanded the antigen-specific CD4+ T cells. When around ten days of culture had elapsed, CD4+ T cells were isolated. Each participant was given two doses of one vaccine (BNT162b2 or mRNA-1273). Vaccinees lacked prior SARS-CoV-2 infection and tested negative for nucleocapsid antibodies. IL-2 medium was substituted for half the medium on days 3 and 7. The J gene is TRBJ2-3, the V gene TRBV5-1; 11 nucleotides line up with TRBD2. This TCR derives from a human donor who received a COVID-19 vaccine. Sequencing used CD4+ T cells from PBMCs cultured with HCoV-OC43 spike peptides, obtained after COVID-19 vaccination. As to subset: HCoV-OC43 spike overlapping peptide pool stimulation. DNA for the CDR3: TGCGCCAGCAGCGTCCGACTAGCGGGGTCCACAGATACGCAGTATTTT. Its translation is CASSVRLAGSTDTQYF.